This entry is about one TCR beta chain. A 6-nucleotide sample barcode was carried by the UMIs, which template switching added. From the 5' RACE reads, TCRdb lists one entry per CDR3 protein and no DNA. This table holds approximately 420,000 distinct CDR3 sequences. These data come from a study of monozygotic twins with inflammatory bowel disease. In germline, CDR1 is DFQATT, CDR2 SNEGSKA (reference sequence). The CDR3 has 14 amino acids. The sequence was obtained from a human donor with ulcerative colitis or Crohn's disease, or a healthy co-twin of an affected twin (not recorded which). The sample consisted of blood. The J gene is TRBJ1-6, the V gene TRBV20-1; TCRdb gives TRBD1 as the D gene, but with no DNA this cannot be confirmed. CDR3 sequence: CSGSASTGVSPLHF.